Following are 12 T cell receptor beta chains from one sample sequenced in a study of cytomegalovirus exposure and HLA in healthy donors. The study ran its PCR with 60 Vbeta and 13 Jbeta primers. The repertoire was sequenced with immunoSEQ multiplex PCR; TCRdb's copy has only in-frame clones and lacks some. The sample lists 150,000 to 200,000 clones, roughly 80% occurring once. Material: PBMCs. The source is a woman in her forties in good health and CMV-seropositive.

This clone was observed once. The chain joins TRBV28 to TRBJ1-4, with a weak D call TRBD1 (5 bases). Between the trimmed V and J ends, which lost 6 bases and 6 bases, there was a span of 14 bases. CDR3 size: 14 residues. Germline CDR1 MDHEN, CDR2 SYDVKM. The CDR3 DNA follows: TGTGCCAGCAGGTCAGGAGGGGCGGATGAAAAACTGTTTTTT. It codes for CASRSGGADEKLFF.

The chain recombines TRBV15 with TRBJ2-2, with D perhaps TRBD1 (6 bases). The CDR3 runs 16 residues. V lost 5 bases to trimming and J lost 4 bases, with 17 bases between them. The V gene's germline CDR1 is LNHNV and CDR2 YYDKDF (reference sequence). The DNA of the CDR3 is TGTGCCACCAGCGGGGGCCAGCGGAGCACCACCGGGGAGCTGTTTTTT. This gives the protein CATSGGQRSTTGELFF.

The chain employs TRBV7-9 and TRBJ1-2; TRBD1 might be the D (5 bases). The CDR3 covers 15 residues. Germline V gene lookup returns CDR1 SEHNR and CDR2 FQNEAQ (reference sequence). The ends were cut back, 5 bases at V and 4 bases at J, with 17 bases in the middle. The DNA for the CDR3 is TGTGCCAGCAGCCCCGGGACTAGGGGTTCCTATGGCTACACCTTC. Its protein product is CASSPGTRGSYGYTF.

This chain uses TRBV7-3 with TRBJ1-1, with D perhaps TRBD1 (6 bases). Germline lookup yields CDR1 SGHTA and CDR2 FQGTGA. CDR3 length equals 14 residues. V gave up 5 bases and J gave up 4 bases, with 14 bases separating them. The CDR3, as DNA: TGTGCCAGCAGCCCAATGGGGGCTAGCACTGAAGCTTTCTTT. Encoded protein: CASSPMGASTEAFF.

In this sample, this clone turned up many times. V and J are TRBV28 and TRBJ2-7; TRBD2 might be the D (6 bases). V lost 7 bases to trimming and J lost 3 bases, with 19 bases between them. The CDR3 is 15 residues long. Germline values: CDR1 MDHEN, CDR2 SYDVKM. The CDR3: CASIPGGGAGYEQYF. Written as DNA, the CDR3 is TGTGCCAGCATTCCTGGCGGCGGGGCGGGCTACGAGCAGTACTTC.

The V call is TRBV7-3, the J call TRBJ2-1; TRBD2 matches at 9 bases. This CDR3 region has 17 residues. Germline lookup yields CDR1 SGHTA and CDR2 FQGTGA. V lost 5 bases and J lost 7; bases outside the gene matches: 15. The CDR3 is CASSPTQLAGAGNEQFF. CDR3 nucleotides: TGTGCCAGCAGCCCGACGCAACTAGCGGGCGCTGGGAATGAGCAGTTCTTC. The full variable domain, in which reference TRBV7-3 and TRBJ2-1 provide the parts outside the CDR3, is GAGVSQTPSNKVTEKGKYVELRCDPISGHTALYWYRQSLGQGPEFLIYFQGTGAADDSGLPNDRFFAVRPEGSVSTLKIQRTERGDSAVYLCASSPTQLAGAGNEQFFGPGTRLTVL.

This clone was observed a single time. The rearrangement uses TRBV27 and TRBJ1-1; D uncertain. Trimming took off 5 bases at V and 4 bases at J, with 14 bases between the two ends. The germline V gene has CDR1 MNHEY and CDR2 SMNVEV (reference sequence). This CDR3 region has 14 residues. In DNA form, the CDR3 reads TGTGCCAGCAGTCCCCGCCGGGTCGGCACTGAAGCTTTCTTT. This encodes CASSPRRVGTEAFF.

The CDR3 DNA follows: TGTGCCAGCCCCCCTCCGGGACTAGCGGGCCCGACCTACGAGCAGTACTTC. Its translation: CASPPPGLAGPTYEQYF. The chain combines TRBV28 with TRBJ2-7; 12 nucleotides line up with TRBD2. In germline, CDR1 is MDHEN, CDR2 SYDVKM. This CDR3 has 17 amino acids. The V segment lost 8 bases and the J segment 2 bases; nucleotides outside the gene matches: 13.

The chain employs TRBV5-1 and TRBJ2-3; D not certain. This CDR3 spans 13 amino acids. Germline-derived CDR1 and CDR2 are SGHRS and YFSETQ. V shed 0 bases and J shed 3 bases, with 5 bases lying between them. CDR3 nucleotides: TGCGCCAGCAGCTTGGCCGTAACAGATACGCAGTATTTT. This translates into CASSLAVTDTQYF.

This clone has just a few counts. This chain uses TRBV11-2 with TRBJ2-1; D possibly corresponds to TRBD2 (7 bases). Trimming removed 1 base from V and 3 bases from J, with 16 bases in between. This CDR3 comprises 17 residues. Germline lookup yields CDR1 SGHAT and CDR2 FQNNGV. The CDR3 reads CASSLVRGGVNYNEQFF. The CDR3 nucleotides read TGTGCCAGCAGCTTAGTCAGGGGAGGGGTTAACTACAATGAGCAGTTCTTC.

V usage is TRBV7-2 and J usage is TRBJ2-1; 11 bases agree with TRBD2. V dropped 5 bases and J dropped 4; count of bases not matched to a gene: 4. The CDR3 sequence is 15 residues long. Germline lookup yields CDR1 SGHTA and CDR2 FQGNSA. CDR3 nucleotide sequence: TGTGCCAGCAGCCCGGGACTAGCGGATTACAATGAGCAGTTCTTC. Protein: CASSPGLADYNEQFF.

J is TRBJ1-2 and V is TRBV7-9; unclear D gene. This CDR3 has 14 amino acids. V dropped 1 base and J dropped 6 bases, with 12 bases sitting between them. Per germline, CDR1 SEHNR and CDR2 FQNEAQ (reference sequence). The CDR3 reads CASSLGSQLNGYTF. Written as DNA, the CDR3 is TGTGCCAGCAGCTTAGGTAGTCAACTGAATGGCTACACCTTC.